This passage covers 14 T cell receptor beta chains from one sample sequenced in a study of shared clonotypes between healthy human individuals. TCRdb's table, derived via immunoSEQ multiplex PCR, lists solely in-frame clones and lacks some. The table lists 650,000 to 700,000 clones, 80% to 95% of them singletons. Material: memory CD8+ T cells from PBMCs. Subset of the sample: CD45RO+ cells pooled with CCR7-negative TemRA cells. The origin of the receptors is a man aged 18 to 29 in good health. Some clones in this sample may be carry-over from other donors' samples.

J is TRBJ2-5 and V is TRBV27; 7 bases match TRBD1. The ends lost 8 bases at V and 5 bases at J; junction bases unmatched: 11. The CDR3 sequence is 14 residues long. Germline values: CDR1 MNHEY, CDR2 SMNVEV (reference sequence). In DNA form, the CDR3 reads TGTGCCAGCGCCCCTACAGGGGATTGGGAGACCCAGTACTTC. Translating it yields CASAPTGDWETQYF.

The CDR3 loop reads CASSVGLAGGPSYNEQFF. In DNA, the CDR3 is TGTGCCAGCAGCGTTGGACTAGCGGGAGGGCCGAGTTACAATGAGCAGTTCTTC. The chain has TRBV9 and TRBJ2-1; TRBD2 aligns across 15 bases. The germline V gene has CDR1 SGDLS and CDR2 YYNGEE. J lost 4 bases, V lost 2 bases, and 7 bases had no gene match. The length of the CDR3 is 18 residues. Drawing the rest from reference TRBV9 and TRBJ2-1, the complete variable domain is DSGVTQTPKHLITATGQRVTLRCSPRSGDLSVYWYQQSLDQGLQFLIQYYNGEERAKGNILERFSAQQFPDLHSELNLSSLELGDSALYFCASSVGLAGGPSYNEQFFGPGTRLTVL.

The chain joins TRBV7-9 to TRBJ1-2; a weak D match, TRBD1 (5 bases). This CDR3 region has 15 residues. Trimming left V 1 base short and J 4 bases short, with 13 bases between. Per germline, CDR1 SEHNR and CDR2 FQNEAQ (reference sequence). The CDR3 is CASSLVQRDLYGYTF. DNA for the CDR3: TGTGCCAGCAGCTTAGTGCAACGGGACCTCTATGGCTACACCTTC.

In its sample, this clone ranks as medium-sized (0.01 to 0.1%). This chain joins TRBV6-1 and TRBJ2-1; D tentatively reads TRBD1 or TRBD2 (5 bases each). CDR1 is MNHNS and CDR2 is SASEGT in the germline V gene. This CDR3 has 15 residues. Trimming removed 6 bases from V and 8 bases from J, with 20 bases in between. The CDR3 spells CASRTIGDPRDEQFF. CDR3 nucleotide sequence: TGTGCCAGCAGGACTATAGGGGACCCCCGGGATGAGCAGTTCTTC.

The chain employs TRBV5-6 and TRBJ1-1; maybe TRBD1 (5 bases). Trimming took off 4 bases at V and 1 base at J, with 8 bases between the two ends. The CDR3 has 13 residues. Germline CDR1 is SGHDT and CDR2 is YYEEEE. This CDR3 reads CASSPGPNTEAFF. Here the CDR3 DNA reads TGTGCCAGCAGCCCGGGGCCGAACACTGAAGCTTTCTTT.

This clone was observed a single time. The chain uses TRBV7-4 and TRBJ2-3; 9 bases are a match to TRBD1. CDR1 is SGHVT, CDR2 SQSDAQ, per germline. The trim removed 1 base at V and 4 bases at J, leaving 6 bases unmatched. The CDR3 runs to 16 residues. The CDR3 protein is CASSLVGDRVADTQYF. In nucleotides, the CDR3 is TGTGCCAGCAGCTTAGTGGGGGACAGGGTGGCAGATACGCAGTATTTT.

This sequence joins TRBV29-1 and TRBJ2-2, with D possibly matching TRBD2 (6 bases). Germline V gives CDR1 SQVTM, CDR2 ANQGSEA. The CDR3 extends over 15 amino acids. The V end was cut by 7 bases, the J end by 1 base, with 16 bases between. Written as DNA, the CDR3 is TGCAGCGCCCATTTCTGGGGGGAGAACACCGGGGAGCTGTTTTTT. Protein sequence: CSAHFWGENTGELFF.

The chain recombines TRBV9 with TRBJ2-7; the D call may be TRBD1 or TRBD2 (5 bases each). Germline V lookup: CDR1 SGDLS, CDR2 YYNGEE. V was shortened by 4 bases and J by 1 base, with 21 bases between the two germline ends. The length of the CDR3 is 17 residues. The CDR3 spells CASSPMGEPKPSYEQYF. The CDR3 region has the DNA TGTGCCAGCAGCCCCATGGGGGAACCCAAACCTTCCTACGAGCAGTACTTC.

This sequence joins TRBV11-2 and TRBJ1-2, with 7 bases lining up with TRBD1. J was trimmed by 2 bases and V by 5 bases; bases with no gene match: 5. CDR3 length equals 14 residues. CDR1 SGHAT and CDR2 FQNNGV come from the germline V gene. CDR3 in DNA: TGTGCCAGCAGCCCGGGACAGTTAAACTATGGCTACACCTTC. It yields the protein CASSPGQLNYGYTF.

The CDR3 sequence: CSVENPTGASYNEQFF. In DNA form, the CDR3 reads TGCAGCGTTGAAAATCCAACAGGGGCTTCCTACAATGAGCAGTTCTTC. This sequence joins TRBV29-1 and TRBJ2-1; TRBD1 matches 7 bases. The CDR3 sequence is 16 residues long. The V and J ends lost 2 bases and 1 base, in that order; junction bases with no gene match: 8. Germline V CDR1 and CDR2: SQVTM, ANQGSEA.

This clone has a single count. The chain carries TRBV19 and TRBJ2-1; no reliable D call. Per germline, CDR1 LNHDA and CDR2 SQIVND (reference sequence). Trimming removed 0 bases from V and 5 bases from J, with 14 bases in between. The CDR3 is made up of 16 amino acids. CDR3 sequence reads: CASSIEVSAMDNEQFF. The CDR3 nucleotides are TGTGCCAGTAGTATAGAAGTATCAGCCATGGACAATGAGCAGTTCTTC.

The V and J genes are TRBV7-9 and TRBJ1-2; 8 positions agree with TRBD1. V gave up 5 bases and J gave up 0 bases; unmatched junction bases: 5. The CDR3 covers 15 residues. In germline, CDR1 is SEHNR, CDR2 FQNEAQ (reference sequence). CDR3 amino acids: CASSPGQGANYGYTF. The CDR3, as DNA: TGTGCCAGCAGCCCAGGACAGGGTGCTAACTATGGCTACACCTTC. The variable domain in full, with the rest retrieved from reference TRBV7-9 and TRBJ1-2, is DTGVSQNPRHKITKRGQNVTFRCDPISEHNRLYWYRQTLGQGPEFLTYFQNEAQLEKSRLLSDRFSAERPKGSFSTLEIQRTEQGDSAMYLCASSPGQGANYGYTFGSGTRLTVV.

The genes are TRBV9 and TRBJ2-3, with TRBD2 as a possible D gene (6 bases). In germline, CDR1 is SGDLS, CDR2 YYNGEE. This CDR3 region has 15 residues. Trimming left V 3 bases short and J 0 bases short, with 11 bases between. CDR3 in DNA: TGTGCCAGCAGCGGCCAAGGACTAAGCACAGATACGCAGTATTTT. Its translation: CASSGQGLSTDTQYF.

This rearrangement joins TRBV15 to TRBJ2-7; TRBD1 agrees at 12 bases. The J segment lost 5 bases and the V segment lost 1 base, leaving 12 bases of the junction unmatched. CDR1 and CDR2 from the germline V gene are LNHNV and YYDKDF (reference sequence). This CDR3 contains 18 residues. CDR3 in DNA: TGTGCCACCAGCAGAGGGGGCTGGGACAGGGGGCCAGACCACGAGCAGTACTTC. This translates into CATSRGGWDRGPDHEQYF.